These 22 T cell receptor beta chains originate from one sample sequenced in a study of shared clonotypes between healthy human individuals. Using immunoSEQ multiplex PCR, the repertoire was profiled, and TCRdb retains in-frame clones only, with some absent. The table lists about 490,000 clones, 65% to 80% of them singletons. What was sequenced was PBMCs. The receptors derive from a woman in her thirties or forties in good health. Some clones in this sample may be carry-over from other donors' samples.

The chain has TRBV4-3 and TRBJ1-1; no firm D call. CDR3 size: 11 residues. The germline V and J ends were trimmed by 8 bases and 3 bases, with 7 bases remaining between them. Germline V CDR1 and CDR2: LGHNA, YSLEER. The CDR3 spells CASLGYTEAFF. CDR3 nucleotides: TGCGCCAGCCTGGGGTACACTGAAGCTTTCTTT.

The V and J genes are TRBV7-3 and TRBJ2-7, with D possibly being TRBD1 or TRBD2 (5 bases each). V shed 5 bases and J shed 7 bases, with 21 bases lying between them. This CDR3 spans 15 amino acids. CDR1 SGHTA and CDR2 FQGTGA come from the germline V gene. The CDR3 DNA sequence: TGTGCCAGCAGCCCGGGGACGGCACCCCCAGGGGAGCAGTACTTC. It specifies CASSPGTAPPGEQYF.

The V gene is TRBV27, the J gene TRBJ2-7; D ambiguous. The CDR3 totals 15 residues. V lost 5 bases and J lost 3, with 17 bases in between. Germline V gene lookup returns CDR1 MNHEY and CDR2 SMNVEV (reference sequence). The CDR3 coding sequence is TGTGCCAGCAGTCTCAAATCTAATCCGGGCTACGAGCAGTACTTC. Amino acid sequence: CASSLKSNPGYEQYF.

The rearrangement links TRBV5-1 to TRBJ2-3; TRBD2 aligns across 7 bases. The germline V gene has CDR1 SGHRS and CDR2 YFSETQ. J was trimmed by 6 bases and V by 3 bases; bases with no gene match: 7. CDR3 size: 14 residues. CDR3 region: CASSSLVAGDTQYF. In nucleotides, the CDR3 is TGCGCCAGCAGCTCTCTCGTAGCGGGCGATACGCAGTATTTT.

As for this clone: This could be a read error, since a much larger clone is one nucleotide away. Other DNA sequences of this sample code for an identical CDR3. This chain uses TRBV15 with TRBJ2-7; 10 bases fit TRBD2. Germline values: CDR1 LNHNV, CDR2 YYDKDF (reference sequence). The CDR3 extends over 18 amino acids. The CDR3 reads CATSRVASGSSVGYEQYF. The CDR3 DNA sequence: TGTGCTACCAGCAGAGTGGCTAGCGGGAGTTCAGTTGGCTACGAGCAGTACTTC.

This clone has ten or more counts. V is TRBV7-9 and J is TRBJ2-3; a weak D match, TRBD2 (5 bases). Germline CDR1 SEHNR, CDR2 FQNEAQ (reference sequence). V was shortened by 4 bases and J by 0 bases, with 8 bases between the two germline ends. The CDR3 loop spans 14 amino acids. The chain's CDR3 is CASSSSFSTDTQYF. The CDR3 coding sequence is TGTGCCAGCAGCTCTAGCTTTAGCACAGATACGCAGTATTTT.

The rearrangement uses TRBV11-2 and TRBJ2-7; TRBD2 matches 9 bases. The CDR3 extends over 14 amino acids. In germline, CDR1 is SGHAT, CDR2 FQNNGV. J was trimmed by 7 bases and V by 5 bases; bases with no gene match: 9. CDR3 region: CASSPRGGRGEQYF. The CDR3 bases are TGTGCCAGCAGCCCCAGGGGCGGGAGGGGTGAGCAGTACTTC.

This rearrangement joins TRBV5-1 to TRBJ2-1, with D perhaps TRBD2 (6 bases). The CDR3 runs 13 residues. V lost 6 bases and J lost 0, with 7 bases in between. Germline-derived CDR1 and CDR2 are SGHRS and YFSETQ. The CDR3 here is CASTSDSYNEQFF. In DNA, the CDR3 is TGCGCCAGCACTAGCGACTCCTACAATGAGCAGTTCTTC.

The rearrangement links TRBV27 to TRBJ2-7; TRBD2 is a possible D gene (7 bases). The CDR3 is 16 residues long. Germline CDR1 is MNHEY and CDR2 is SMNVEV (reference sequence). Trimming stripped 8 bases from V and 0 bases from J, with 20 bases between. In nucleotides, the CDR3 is TGTGCCAGCCGTCCGGCGGGGGCAGCAGACTCCTACGAGCAGTACTTC. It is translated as CASRPAGAADSYEQYF.

CDR3 in amino acids: CASSSLGDIQYF. The CDR3 bases are TGTGCCAGCAGCTCTTTGGGGGACATTCAGTACTTC. This chain joins TRBV11-2 and TRBJ2-4; D may correspond to TRBD1 or TRBD2 (5 bases each). Trimming took 4 bases from V and 8 from J, leaving 9 bases between them. CDR1 and CDR2 from the germline V gene are SGHAT and FQNNGV. The CDR3 runs 12 residues. Full variable domain (missing parts from reference TRBV11-2 and TRBJ2-4): EAGVAQSPRYKIIEKRQSVAFWCNPISGHATLYWYQQILGQGPKLLIQFQNNGVVDDSQLPKDRFSAERLKGVDSTLKIQPAKLEDSAVYLCASSSLGDIQYFGAGTRLSVL.

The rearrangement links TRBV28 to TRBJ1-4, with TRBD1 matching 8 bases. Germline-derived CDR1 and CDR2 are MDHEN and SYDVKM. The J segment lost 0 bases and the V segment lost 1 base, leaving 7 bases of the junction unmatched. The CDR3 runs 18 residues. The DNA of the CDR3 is TGTGCCAGCAGTTTATACAGGGGGGGAGGGGCAACTAATGAAAAACTGTTTTTT. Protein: CASSLYRGGGATNEKLFF.

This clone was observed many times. CDR3 loop: CASSQRLPEQYF. The CDR3 region has the DNA TGTGCCAGCAGCCAAAGACTCCCCGAGCAGTACTTC. The chain recombines TRBV2 with TRBJ2-7; no firm D call. Germline CDR1 and CDR2: SNHLY and FYNNEI. The CDR3 is made up of 12 amino acids. Trimming cost V 6 bases and J 6 bases, with 12 bases left between them.

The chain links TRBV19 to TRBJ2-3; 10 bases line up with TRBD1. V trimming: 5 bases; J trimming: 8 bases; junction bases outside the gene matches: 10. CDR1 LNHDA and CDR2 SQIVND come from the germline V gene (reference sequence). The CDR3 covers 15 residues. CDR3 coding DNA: TGTGCCAGTAGTCCCACGGACAGGGGGATTAGTACGCAGTATTTT. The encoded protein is CASSPTDRGISTQYF.

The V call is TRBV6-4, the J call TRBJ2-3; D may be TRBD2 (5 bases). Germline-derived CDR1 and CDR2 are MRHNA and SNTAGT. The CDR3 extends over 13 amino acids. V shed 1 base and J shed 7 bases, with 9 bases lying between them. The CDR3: CASSDFGKYTQYF. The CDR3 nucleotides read TGTGCCAGCAGTGACTTCGGGAAGTATACGCAGTATTTT.

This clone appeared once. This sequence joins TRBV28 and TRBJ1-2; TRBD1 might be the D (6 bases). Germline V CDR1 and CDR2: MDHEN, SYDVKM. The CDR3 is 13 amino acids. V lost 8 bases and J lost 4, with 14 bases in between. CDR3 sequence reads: CASYNQGFYGYTF. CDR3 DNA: TGTGCCAGCTATAATCAGGGGTTCTATGGCTACACCTTC.

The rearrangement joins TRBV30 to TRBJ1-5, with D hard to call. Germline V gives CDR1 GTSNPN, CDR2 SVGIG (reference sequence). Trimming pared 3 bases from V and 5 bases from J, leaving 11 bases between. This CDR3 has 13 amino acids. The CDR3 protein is CAWSPRRDQPQHF. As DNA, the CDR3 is TGTGCCTGGAGCCCTAGACGGGATCAGCCCCAGCATTTT.

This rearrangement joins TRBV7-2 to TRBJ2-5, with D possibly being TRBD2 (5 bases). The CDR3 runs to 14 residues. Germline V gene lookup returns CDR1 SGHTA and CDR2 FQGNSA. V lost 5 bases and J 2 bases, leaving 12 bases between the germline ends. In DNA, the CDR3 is TGTGCCAGCAGCAAGAGCGGAGCTCAAGAGACCCAGTACTTC. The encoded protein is CASSKSGAQETQYF. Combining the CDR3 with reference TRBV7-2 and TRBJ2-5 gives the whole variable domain GAGVSQSPSNKVTEKGKDVELRCDPISGHTALYWYRQSLGQGLEFLIYFQGNSAPDKSGLPSDRFSAERTGGSVSTLTIQRTQQEDSAVYLCASSKSGAQETQYFGPGTRLLVL.

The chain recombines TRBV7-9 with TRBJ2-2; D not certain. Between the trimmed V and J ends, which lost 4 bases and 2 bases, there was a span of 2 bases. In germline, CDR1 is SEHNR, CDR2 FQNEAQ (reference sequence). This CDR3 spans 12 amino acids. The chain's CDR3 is CASSSNTGELFF. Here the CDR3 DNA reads TGTGCCAGCAGCTCTAACACCGGGGAGCTGTTTTTT.

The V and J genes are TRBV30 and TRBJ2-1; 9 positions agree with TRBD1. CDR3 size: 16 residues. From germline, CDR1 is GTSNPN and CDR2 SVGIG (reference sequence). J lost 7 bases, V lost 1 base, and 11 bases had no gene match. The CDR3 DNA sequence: TGTGCCTGGAGTGACCTGGGACAGGGTGATTTGAATGAGCAGTTCTTC. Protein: CAWSDLGQGDLNEQFF. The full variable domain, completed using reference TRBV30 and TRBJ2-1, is SQTIHQWPATLVQPVGSPLSLECTVEGTSNPNLYWYRQAAGRGLQLLFYSVGIGQISSEVPQNLSASRPQDRQFILSSKKLLLSDSGFYLCAWSDLGQGDLNEQFFGPGTRLTVL.

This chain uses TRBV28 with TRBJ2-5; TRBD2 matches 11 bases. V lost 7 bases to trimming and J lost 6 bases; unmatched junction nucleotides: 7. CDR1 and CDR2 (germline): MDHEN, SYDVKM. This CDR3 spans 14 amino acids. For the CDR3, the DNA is TGTGCCAGCACGTTTACTAGCGGGAGTCAGACCCAGTACTTC. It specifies CASTFTSGSQTQYF. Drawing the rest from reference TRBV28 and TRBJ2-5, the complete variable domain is DVKVTQSSRYLVKRTGEKVFLECVQDMDHENMFWYRQDPGLGLRLIYFSYDVKMKEKGDIPEGYSVSREKKERFSLILESASTNQTSMYLCASTFTSGSQTQYFGPGTRLLVL.

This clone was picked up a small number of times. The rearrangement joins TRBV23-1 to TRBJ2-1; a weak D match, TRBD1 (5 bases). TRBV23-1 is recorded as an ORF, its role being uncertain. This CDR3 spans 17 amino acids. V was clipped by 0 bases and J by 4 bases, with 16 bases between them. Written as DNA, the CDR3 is TGCGCCAGCAGTCAATCAGGGGTCAGCTCACTGTACAATGAGCAGTTCTTC. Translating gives CASSQSGVSSLYNEQFF.

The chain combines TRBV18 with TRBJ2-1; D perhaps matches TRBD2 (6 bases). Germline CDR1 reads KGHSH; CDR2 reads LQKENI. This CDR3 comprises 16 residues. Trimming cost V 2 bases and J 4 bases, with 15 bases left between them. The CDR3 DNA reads TGTGCCAGCTCACCAGGGAGCGGAGGGATTTACAATGAGCAGTTCTTC. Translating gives CASSPGSGGIYNEQFF.